The entry below describes one T cell receptor beta chain. The antigen is unknown. Produced via immunoSEQ multiplex PCR; TCRdb's table is partial and in-frame only. Of about 21,000 clones listed, around 83% are singletons. This record comes from a study of somatic mutations in cytotoxic T cells in rheumatoid arthritis. Overall study: Nearly 100% purity was obtained when some V beta antibody-stained T-cell populations were flow-sorted; these included V beta1+ cells sequenced for TCRB.

The V end lost 3 bases, the J end lost 7 bases, and 9 bases lay between the germline ends. Germline V gives CDR1 LNHDA, CDR2 SQIVND (reference sequence). This CDR3 contains 12 residues. The study's findings and limits: A largest CD8+ clone above 20% of CD8+ cells occurred in about an eighth of the roughly 60 patients. There was no knowledge of the antigen targets of the expanded CD8+ clones.

This chain joins TRBV19 and TRBJ1-1, with TRBD1 as a possible D gene (6 bases). The receptor comes from a man between 18 and 29 years old with rheumatoid arthritis. The sequenced sample was CD8+ T cells sorted from blood. DNA of the CDR3: TGTGCCAGTAGTATTGGACAGATTGAAGCTTTCTTT. Translated: CASSIGQIEAFF.